This TCR beta chain was documented in a study of CD8 T cells in ankylosing spondylitis. Findings of the study overall: Earlier authors reported some of these motif variants in reactive arthritis synovial fluid and blood.

This clonotype was seen more than once but under ten times. What it binds is unknown. TCRdb called the 5' RACE reads again in MiXCR, with one record for every CDR3 protein. This sample carries 350,000 or so distinct CDR3 sequences, 11% of them seen once, and the ten largest clones take about 10%. The CDR3 is made up of 14 amino acids. Trimming removed 5 bases from V and 8 bases from J; junction bases left unmatched: 5. The germline gives CDR1 SGHTA, CDR2 FQGNSA. This sequence joins TRBV7-2 and TRBJ2-1; TRBD2 matches 11 bases. Sequencing was performed on blood, either unsorted or a sorted T cell fraction (not recorded which). The source of this sequence is a female donor with ankylosing spondylitis or in good health (not recorded which). CDR3 in amino acids: CASSPSGRIYEQFF. The CDR3 bases are TGTGCCAGCAGCCCTAGCGGGAGGATATATGAGCAGTTCTTC.